A single sample gave rise to the 7 T cell receptor beta chains below, sequenced in a study of blood T cells in healthy people across ages (dated by TCRdb to between 2014 and 2017). Libraries were made using 5' RACE. These reads were obtained on an Illumina HiSeq 2500. The second PCR ran for roughly 6 to 11 cycles and used a J-beta primer mix along with a sample-barcoded 5' primer. TCRdb trimmed the raw reads at Q25, called clones with MiXCR and kept productive beta chains. Each entry is one CDR3 protein sequence, shown with its most common DNA and genes. The sample yields 600,000 to 800,000 distinct CDR3 sequences; 20% to 25% were counted once. Roughly 3.6% of the sample is held by the ten biggest clonotypes. Source material: blood. Source of these receptors: a man aged 70 or older in good health.

This clonotype was detected only a few times. The germline gene is not matched at one end of the junction; a read error may be the cause. The rearrangement joins TRBV29-1 to TRBJ2-3; tentatively, D is TRBD1 (5 bases). The CDR3 is made up of 14 amino acids. CDR1 and CDR2 (germline): SQVTM, ANQGSEA. The CDR3 sequence: CSVERLAATDTQYF. CDR3 coding DNA: TGCAGCGTTGAACGGTTAGCCGCGACAGATACACAGTATTTT.

J is TRBJ2-7 and V is TRBV6-2 or TRBV6-3, with 12 positions matching TRBD2. Germline CDR1 MNHEY, CDR2 SVGEGT. V lost 7 bases and J lost 6; bases outside the gene matches: 10. This CDR3 has 15 amino acids. The CDR3 DNA reads TGTGCCAGCAACATAGGGGGACTAGCGGGCACCGAGCAGTACTTC. This gives the protein CASNIGGLAGTEQYF.

The chain couples TRBV6-2 or TRBV6-3 to TRBJ2-2, with 8 bases lining up with TRBD2. V lost 6 bases to trimming and J lost 6 bases; unmatched junction nucleotides: 6. Per germline, CDR1 MNHEY and CDR2 SVGEGT. CDR3 length: 14 amino acids. The CDR3 DNA reads TGTGCCAGCAGCCGGGGGGGAGTCTCCGGGGAGCTGTTTTTT. Its translation is CASSRGGVSGELFF.

This clonotype was detected only a few times. The rearrangement joins TRBV12-3 or TRBV12-4 to TRBJ2-7, with D perhaps TRBD1 (5 bases). V lost 2 bases and J lost 5, with 7 bases in between. The CDR3 has 12 residues. The CDR3 sequence is CASSLKGNEQYF. The DNA of the CDR3 is TGTGCCAGCAGTTTAAAGGGGAACGAGCAGTACTTC.

This clonotype was observed a few times. The CDR3 region is CASSMGGTDTQYF. CDR3 nucleotide sequence: TGTGCCAGCAGCATGGGGGGTACAGATACGCAGTATTTT. The chain has TRBV12-3 or TRBV12-4 and TRBJ2-3, with D perhaps TRBD2 (6 bases). Trimming pared 6 bases from V and 3 bases from J, leaving 10 bases between. The CDR3 runs 13 residues.

This clonotype was detected a few times. The chain uses TRBV20-1 and TRBJ2-2, with 8 bases that match TRBD2. This CDR3 has 12 residues. CDR1 is DFQATT and CDR2 is SNEGSKA in the germline V gene (reference sequence). CDR3 protein: CRAAGGDGELFF. DNA for the CDR3: TGCAGAGCTGCCGGGGGGGACGGGGAGCTGTTTTTT.

The V and J genes are TRBV27 and TRBJ2-1, with unresolved D. Germline CDR1 reads MNHEY; CDR2 reads SMNVEV (reference sequence). The germline V and J ends were trimmed by 5 bases and 2 bases, with 10 bases remaining between them. The CDR3 sequence is 14 residues long. CDR3 region: CASSIRAAYNEQFF. The CDR3, as DNA: TGTGCCAGCAGTATAAGAGCCGCCTACAATGAGCAGTTCTTC.